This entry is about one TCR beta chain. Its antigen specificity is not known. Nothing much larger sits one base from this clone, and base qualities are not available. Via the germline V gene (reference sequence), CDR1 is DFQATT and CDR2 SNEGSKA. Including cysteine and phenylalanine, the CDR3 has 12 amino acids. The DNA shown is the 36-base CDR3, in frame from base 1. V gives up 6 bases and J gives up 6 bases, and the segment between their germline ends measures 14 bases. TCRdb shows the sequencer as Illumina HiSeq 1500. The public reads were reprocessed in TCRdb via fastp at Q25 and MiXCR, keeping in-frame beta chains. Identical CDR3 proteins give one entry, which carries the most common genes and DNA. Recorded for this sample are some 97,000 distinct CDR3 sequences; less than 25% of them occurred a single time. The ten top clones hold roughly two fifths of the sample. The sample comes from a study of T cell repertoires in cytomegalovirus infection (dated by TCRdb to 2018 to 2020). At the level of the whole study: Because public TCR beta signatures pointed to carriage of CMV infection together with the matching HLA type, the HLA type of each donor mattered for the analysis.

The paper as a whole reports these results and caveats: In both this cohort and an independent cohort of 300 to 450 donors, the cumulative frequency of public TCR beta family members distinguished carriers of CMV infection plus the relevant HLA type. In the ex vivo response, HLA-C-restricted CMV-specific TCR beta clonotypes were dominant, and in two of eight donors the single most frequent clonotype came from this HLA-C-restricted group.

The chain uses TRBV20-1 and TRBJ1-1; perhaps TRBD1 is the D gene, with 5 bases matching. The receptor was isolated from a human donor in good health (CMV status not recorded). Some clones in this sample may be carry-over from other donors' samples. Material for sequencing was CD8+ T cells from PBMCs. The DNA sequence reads TGCAGTGCCCCCCTACAGGAACCTGAAGCTTTCTTT. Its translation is CSAPLQEPEAFF.